The clone carrying this T cell receptor beta chain was seen just once. The CDR3 length is 16 residues. V lost 1 base and J 4 bases, leaving 16 bases between the germline ends. The germline gives CDR1 SGHVS, CDR2 FNYEAQ. Sequenced by immunoSEQ multiplex PCR; TCRdb stores in-frame clones only, minus some. There are about 200,000 clones in the sample; 70% to 90% occur only once, and approximately 21% lies in the top ten. The data were obtained in a study of blood T cell repertoires in COVID-19. The source material was peripheral blood. The genes are TRBV7-6 and TRBJ2-5, with D possibly matching TRBD2 (6 bases). This sequence originates from a man in his sixties with active or convalescent COVID-19. This CDR3 is CASSLEGGALVETQYF. The DNA of the CDR3 is TGTGCCAGCAGCTTAGAAGGCGGGGCGTTGGTAGAGACCCAGTACTTC.